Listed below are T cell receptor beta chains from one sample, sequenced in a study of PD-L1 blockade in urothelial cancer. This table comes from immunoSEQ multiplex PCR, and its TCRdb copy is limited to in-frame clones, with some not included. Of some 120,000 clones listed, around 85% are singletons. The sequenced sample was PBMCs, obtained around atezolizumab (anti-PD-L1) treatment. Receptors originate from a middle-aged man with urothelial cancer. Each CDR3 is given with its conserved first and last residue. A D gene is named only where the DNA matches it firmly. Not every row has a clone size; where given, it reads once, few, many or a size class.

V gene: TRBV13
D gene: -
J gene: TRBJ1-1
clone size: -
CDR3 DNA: TGTGCCAGCAGCTTAGGCCCGGGGTACAGGGAAGCCACTGAAGCTTTCTTT
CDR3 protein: CASSLGPGYREATEAFF

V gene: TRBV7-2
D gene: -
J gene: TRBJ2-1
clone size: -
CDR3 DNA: TGTGCCAGCAGCTTGGGAGCTAGCGTGAACAATGAGCAGTTCTTC
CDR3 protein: CASSLGASVNNEQFF

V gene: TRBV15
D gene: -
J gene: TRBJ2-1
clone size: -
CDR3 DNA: TGTGCCACCAGCCGAAAGCCGTTAGTTTCCTACAATGAGCAGTTCTTC
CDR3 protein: CATSRKPLVSYNEQFF

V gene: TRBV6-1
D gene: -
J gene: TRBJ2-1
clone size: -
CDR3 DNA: TGTGCCAGCAGTGACCCGGGTTGGCGGCAGAAGAGCTCCTACAATGAGCAGTTCTTC
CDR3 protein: CASSDPGWRQKSSYNEQFF

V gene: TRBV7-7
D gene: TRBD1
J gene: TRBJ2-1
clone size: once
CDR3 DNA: TGTGCTAGCAGCTCAACAGGGGGCTCCTACAATGAGCAGTTCTTC
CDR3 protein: CASSSTGGSYNEQFF

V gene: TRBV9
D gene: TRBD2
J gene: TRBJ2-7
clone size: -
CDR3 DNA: TGTGCCAGCAGCGTAGCCGGACTAGCGGGAGGGCGGCAGTACTTC
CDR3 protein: CASSVAGLAGGRQYF

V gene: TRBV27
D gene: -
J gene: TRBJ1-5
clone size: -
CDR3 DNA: TGTGCCAGCAGTTGGGGGACACCTAATAGCAATCAGCCCCAGCATTTT
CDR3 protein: CASSWGTPNSNQPQHF

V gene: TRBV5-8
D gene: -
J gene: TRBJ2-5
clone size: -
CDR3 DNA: TGTGCCAGCAGCTTGGAACAGCTGGTGGGAGAGACCCAGTACTTC
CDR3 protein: CASSLEQLVGETQYF

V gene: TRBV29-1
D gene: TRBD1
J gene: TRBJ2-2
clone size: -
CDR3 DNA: TGCAGCGTCCGGACAGGCGCGAACACCGGGGAGCTGTTTTTT
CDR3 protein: CSVRTGANTGELFF

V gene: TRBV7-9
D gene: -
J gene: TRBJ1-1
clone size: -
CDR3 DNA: TGTGCCAGCAGCTCTCGGGGGGGGAACACTGAAGCTTTCTTT
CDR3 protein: CASSSRGGNTEAFF

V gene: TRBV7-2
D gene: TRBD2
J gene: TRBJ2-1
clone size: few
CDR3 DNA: TGTGCCAGCAGCGGCGATGGGAGCGGGAAACTCAATGAGCAGTTCTTC
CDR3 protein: CASSGDGSGKLNEQFF

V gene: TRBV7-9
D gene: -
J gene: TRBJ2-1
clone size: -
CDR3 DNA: TGTGCCAGCAGCCTCCGCGGGGGCCCTATGGACAATGAGCAGTTCTTC
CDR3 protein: CASSLRGGPMDNEQFF

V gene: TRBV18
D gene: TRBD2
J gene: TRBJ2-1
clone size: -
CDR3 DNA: TGTGCCAGCTCACTAACCGGGACTAGCGGGAACAATGAGCAGTTCTTC
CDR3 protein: CASSLTGTSGNNEQFF

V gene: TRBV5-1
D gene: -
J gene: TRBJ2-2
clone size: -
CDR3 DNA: TGCGCCAGCAGCTTGGACAACGCGAACACCGGGGAGCTGTTTTTT
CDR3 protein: CASSLDNANTGELFF

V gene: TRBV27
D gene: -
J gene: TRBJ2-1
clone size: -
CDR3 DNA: TGTGCCAGCAGCCCGACAGGGGGAAGACTAGCGGGCAGAAATGAGCAGTTCTTC
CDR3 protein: CASSPTGGRLAGRNEQFF

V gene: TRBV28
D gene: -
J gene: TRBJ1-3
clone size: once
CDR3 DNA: TGTGCCAGCAGTCAAATAGGGGCGCGGGGAAACACCATATATTTT
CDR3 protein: CASSQIGARGNTIYF

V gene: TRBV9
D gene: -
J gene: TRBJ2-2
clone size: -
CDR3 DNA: TGTGCCAGCAGCGTAGGGCTTACAGCGAACACCGGGGAGCTGTTTTTT
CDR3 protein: CASSVGLTANTGELFF

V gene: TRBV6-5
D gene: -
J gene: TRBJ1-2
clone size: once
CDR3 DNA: TGTGCCAGCACCCCAGGGGAGGGTGGCTACACCTTC
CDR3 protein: CASTPGEGGYTF

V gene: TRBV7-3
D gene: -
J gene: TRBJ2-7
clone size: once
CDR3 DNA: TGTGCCAGCAGCCCTGGCGGTAGTATCCAGTACTTC
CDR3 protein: CASSPGGSIQYF

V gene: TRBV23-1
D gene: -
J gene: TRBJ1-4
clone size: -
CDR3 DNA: TGCGCCAGCAATGGATTGCAGGCTTTT
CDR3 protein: CASNGLQAF

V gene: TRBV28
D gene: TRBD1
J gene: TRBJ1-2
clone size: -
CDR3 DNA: TGTGCCAGCAGCACAGGGGTCTATGGCTACACCTTC
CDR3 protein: CASSTGVYGYTF

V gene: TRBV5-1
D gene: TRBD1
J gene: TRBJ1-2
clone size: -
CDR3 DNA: TGCGCCAGCAGACTTGGACAGGGAAGAGGTGGCTACACCTTC
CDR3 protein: CASRLGQGRGGYTF

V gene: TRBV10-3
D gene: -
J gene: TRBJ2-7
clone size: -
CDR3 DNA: TGTGCCACCAAACCGGCGACAACCTACGAGCAGTACTTC
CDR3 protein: CATKPATTYEQYF

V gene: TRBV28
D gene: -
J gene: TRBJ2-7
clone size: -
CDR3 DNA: TGTGCCAGCAGTTTTCTACTAGCCCAAGGCGCCGCCTACGAGCAGTACTTC
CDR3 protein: CASSFLLAQGAAYEQYF

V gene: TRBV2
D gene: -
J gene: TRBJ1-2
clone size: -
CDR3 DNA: TGTGCCAGCAGTGAGCCGGAGAGGGTAGGCTACACCTTC
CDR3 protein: CASSEPERVGYTF